This T cell receptor beta chain originates from a study of blood T cell repertoires in COVID-19. The CDR3 consists of 12 residues. The ends lost 5 bases at V and 4 bases at J; junction bases unmatched: 2. Germline V gene lookup returns CDR1 MNHEY and CDR2 SVGAGI. Using immunoSEQ multiplex PCR, the repertoire was profiled, and TCRdb retains in-frame clones only, with some absent. Among some 130,000 clones listed, 60% to 75% were seen once. The receptor was derived from a woman aged 70 to 79 with acute or convalescent COVID-19. The V call is TRBV6-5, the J call TRBJ2-7; 7 bases are a match to TRBD2. Input material: peripheral blood. CDR3 DNA sequence: TGTGCCAGCAGTCTAGCGGCGTACGAGCAGTACTTC. It is translated as CASSLAAYEQYF.